The TCR beta chain under discussion was sequenced for a study of blood T cell repertoires in COVID-19. Background on the study: The samples span acute and convalescent COVID-19 from the United States, Italy and Spain. The analysed material was cDNA or gDNA that came from T cells, B-cell-depleted T cells, or PBMCs.

The V end lost 5 bases, the J end lost 8 bases, and 20 bases lay between the germline ends. This CDR3 has 15 amino acids. Germline V gives CDR1 KGHDR, CDR2 SFDVKD. Original processing notes: Estimation of nucleated cell counts relied on the amplification of reference gene primers. Sequenced by immunoSEQ multiplex PCR; TCRdb stores in-frame clones only, minus some. D and trimming come from the DNA, and the V and J calls and clone size come from that table. The repertoire consists of about 230,000 clones, with approximately 84% occurring once and the leading ten covering around 10%. While infection was still active, Seattle patients were enrolled and then followed longitudinally.

The rearrangement links TRBV24-1 to TRBJ1-2, with D hard to call. The receptor was isolated from a man aged 45-65 years with COVID-19, enrolled during active disease. Sequenced: peripheral blood. The chain's CDR3 is CATSAARGSLYGYTF. CDR3 in DNA: TGTGCCACCAGTGCTGCCCGGGGATCCTTATACGGCTACACCTTC.